The text below deals with one T cell receptor beta chain. The record originates from a study of response to subunit inactivated influenza vaccine. TCRdb reprocessed the RT-PCR reads with MiXCR, giving one entry per CDR3 protein. The repertoire consists of about 520,000 distinct CDR3 sequences, with approximately 7.3% occurring once and the leading ten covering under 15%. Germline V gene sequence: CDR1 SEHNR, CDR2 FQNEAQ (reference sequence). This CDR3 comprises 14 residues. Trimming at V came to 6 bases and at J to 4 bases, leaving 5 bases not matched to a gene. The chain combines TRBV7-9 with TRBJ2-2; TRBD1 aligns across 7 bases. The material was PBMCs from blood, obtained less than 30 months after vaccination. This clonotype was sampled from a man aged 50 to 69 who received an inactivated influenza vaccine. CDR3 sequence reads: CASRVRGSTGELFF. In DNA form, the CDR3 reads TGTGCCAGCAGAGTCAGGGGGAGCACCGGGGAGCTGTTTTTT.